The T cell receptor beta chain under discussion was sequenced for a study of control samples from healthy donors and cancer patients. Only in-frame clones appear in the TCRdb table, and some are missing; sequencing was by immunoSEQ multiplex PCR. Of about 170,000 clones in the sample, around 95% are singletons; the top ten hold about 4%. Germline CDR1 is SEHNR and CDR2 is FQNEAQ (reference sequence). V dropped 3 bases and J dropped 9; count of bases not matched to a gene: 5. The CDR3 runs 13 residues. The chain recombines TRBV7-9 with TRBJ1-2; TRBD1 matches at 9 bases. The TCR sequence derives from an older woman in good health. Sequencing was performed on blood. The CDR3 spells CASSLGQGSSYTF. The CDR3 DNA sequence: TGTGCCAGCAGCTTGGGACAGGGTAGTAGCTACACCTTC.